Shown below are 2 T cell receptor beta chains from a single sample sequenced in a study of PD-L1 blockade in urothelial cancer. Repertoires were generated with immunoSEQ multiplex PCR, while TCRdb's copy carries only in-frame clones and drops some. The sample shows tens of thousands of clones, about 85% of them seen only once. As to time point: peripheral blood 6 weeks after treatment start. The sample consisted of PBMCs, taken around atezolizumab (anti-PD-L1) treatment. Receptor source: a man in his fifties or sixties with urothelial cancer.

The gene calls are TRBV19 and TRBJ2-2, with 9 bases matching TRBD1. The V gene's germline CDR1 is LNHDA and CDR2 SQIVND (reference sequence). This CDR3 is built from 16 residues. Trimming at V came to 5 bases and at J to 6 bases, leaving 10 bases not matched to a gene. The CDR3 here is CASSPGTGSFPGELFF. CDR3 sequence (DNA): TGTGCCAGTAGTCCCGGGACAGGGAGTTTTCCCGGGGAGCTGTTTTTT.

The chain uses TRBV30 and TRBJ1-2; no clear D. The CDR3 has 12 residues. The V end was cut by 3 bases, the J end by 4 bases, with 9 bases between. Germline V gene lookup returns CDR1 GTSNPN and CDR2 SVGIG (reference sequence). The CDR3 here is CAWRAFPYGYTF. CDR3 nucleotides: TGTGCCTGGAGGGCTTTCCCCTATGGCTACACCTTC.